This TCR beta chain derives from a study of T cell changes during pregnancy in multiple sclerosis. The CDR3 extends over 15 amino acids. CDR1 is LNHDA and CDR2 is SQIVND in the germline V gene (reference sequence). The junction had 11 bases not matched to a gene; V was cut back by 6 bases and J by 8 bases. The repertoire was sequenced with immunoSEQ multiplex PCR; TCRdb's copy has only in-frame clones and lacks some. The data show around 57,000 clones, 80% to 90% seen once. The source was peripheral blood, collected in the first trimester of pregnancy. V gene TRBV19 combines with J gene TRBJ2-1, with TRBD1 identical over 9 bases. The receptor's source is a female donor with multiple sclerosis, enrolled in a pregnancy study. CDR3 nucleotide sequence: TGTGCCAGTAGCAAGACAGGGGGGTTCGTGGATGAGCAGTTCTTC. It yields the protein CASSKTGGFVDEQFF.